This entry describes one T cell receptor beta chain. The entry originates in a study of blood T cell repertoires in COVID-19. Study-wide background: Acute-phase and convalescent COVID-19 samples originated in the United States, Italy and Spain.

The method was immunoSEQ multiplex PCR; TCRdb's version includes in-frame clones alone and lacks a portion of them. The sample comprises approximately 300,000 clones, over 75% of which are singletons, and 3.5% to 5.5% rests with the top ten. The ends were cut back, 5 bases at V and 2 bases at J, with 18 bases in the middle. This CDR3 contains 17 residues. CDR1 is SEHNR and CDR2 is FQNEAQ in the germline V gene (reference sequence). The receptor comes from a woman in her twenties or thirties who had recovered from COVID-19. The sequencing sample was made of PBMCs or T cells enriched from blood (not recorded which). This chain joins TRBV7-9 and TRBJ2-2; D call uncertain. This chain's CDR3 is CASSRLRPTVNTGELFF. CDR3 DNA sequence: TGTGCCAGCAGCCGACTGAGACCCACGGTAAACACCGGGGAGCTGTTTTTT. Full variable domain (rest looked up from reference TRBV7-9 and TRBJ2-2): DTGVSQNPRHKITKRGQNVTFRCDPISEHNRLYWYRQTLGQGPEFLTYFQNEAQLEKSRLLSDRFSAERPKGSFSTLEIQRTEQGDSAMYLCASSRLRPTVNTGELFFGEGSRLTVL.